The clone carrying this TCR beta chain has just one count. The table came from immunoSEQ multiplex PCR; TCRdb's copy has only in-frame clones and leaves some out. The repertoire holds a few hundred thousand clones, with about 82% as singletons. The source of the sample is a study of blood T cell repertoires in COVID-19. V gave up 8 bases and J gave up 10 bases; unmatched junction bases: 12. The CDR3 totals 15 residues. Germline V gene sequence: CDR1 KGHSH, CDR2 LQKENI. V usage is TRBV18 and J usage is TRBJ1-3, with 12 nucleotides matching TRBD1. The source of this sequence is a woman aged 45-65 years with active or convalescent COVID-19. The sequenced sample was peripheral blood. CDR3 bases: TGTGCCAGCGCGGGACAGGGGGCCTTCACGGAAACCATATATTTT. It codes for CASAGQGAFTETIYF.